Presented here are 12 T cell receptor beta chains from one specimen sequenced in a study of T-cell reconstitution after alpha-beta-depleted transplantation in children. The TCRbeta library incorporated unique molecular identifiers. TCRdb called the PCR reads again in MiXCR, with one record for every CDR3 protein. The table lists 95,000 to 150,000 distinct CDR3 sequences, roughly 23% of them singletons. The input for sequencing was PBMCs, mostly from graft donor cells, taken 180 days after TCRalphabeta/CD19-depleted stem cell transplant. The receptors derive from a male patient aged 2-15 years who had a stem cell transplant for chronic granulomatous disease, so the T cells may come from the graft donor.

This clonotype was picked up many times. This chain uses TRBV20-1 with TRBJ1-1, with no clear D. This CDR3 is built from 15 residues. The V and J ends lost 3 bases and 5 bases respectively, with 19 bases between them. Germline V gene data show CDR1 as DFQATT and CDR2 as SNEGSKA (reference sequence). CDR3 amino acids: CSASLPGRVWTEAFF. CDR3 in DNA: TGCAGTGCTAGTCTCCCCGGGAGGGTATGGACTGAAGCTTTCTTT.

The rearrangement joins TRBV7-9 to TRBJ2-1; 8 bases are a match to TRBD2. CDR1 is SEHNR, CDR2 FQNEAQ, per germline (reference sequence). The CDR3 loop spans 15 amino acids. With V trimmed by 4 bases and J by 10 bases, 12 bases remained unmatched. The CDR3 nucleotides are TGTGCCAGCAGCTCACCGGGACTAGTTTCTTGGGAGCAGTTCTTC. Translating gives CASSSPGLVSWEQFF.

In its sample, this clonotype was seen many times. V is TRBV4-3 and J is TRBJ2-1, with TRBD1 matching over 7 bases. Trimming removed 1 base from V and 8 bases from J; junction bases left unmatched: 5. Per the germline V gene, CDR1 is LGHNA and CDR2 is YSLEER. The CDR3 has 14 residues. In nucleotides, the CDR3 is TGCGCCAGCAGCCAAGTCGACAGGGACGATGAGCAGTTCTTC. Translating it yields CASSQVDRDDEQFF.

The chain has TRBV15 and TRBJ2-5, with D possibly TRBD1 on 5 matching bases. The V gene lost 7 bases and the J gene lost 5 bases, with 14 bases spanning the gap. Germline assignment: CDR1 LNHNV and CDR2 YYDKDF (reference sequence). The CDR3 is 13 residues long. The CDR3 bases are TGTGCCACCATGGCAGGGATGCTCGAGACCCAGTACTTC. Amino acid sequence: CATMAGMLETQYF.

This clonotype was picked up a small number of times. The chain has TRBV6-2 or TRBV6-3 and TRBJ2-3; D gene ambiguous. The CDR3 totals 15 residues. CDR1 and CDR2 (germline): MNHEY, SVGEGT. Trimming pared 0 bases from V and 5 bases from J, leaving 12 bases between. The CDR3 DNA sequence: TGTGCCAGCAGTTACTCCCGTCAGCCAGGAGATACGCAGTATTTT. Amino acids: CASSYSRQPGDTQYF.

This clonotype was observed at least ten times. The chain carries TRBV5-1 and TRBJ2-5, with 10 bases aligning to TRBD2. Unmatched junction bases numbered 8, after V lost 0 bases and J lost 0 bases. Germline V CDR1 and CDR2: SGHRS, YFSETQ. The CDR3 loop spans 18 amino acids. Here the CDR3 reads CASSLALAGALYQETQYF. The DNA for the CDR3 is TGCGCCAGCAGCTTGGCGCTAGCGGGGGCCCTGTACCAAGAGACCCAGTACTTC.

J is TRBJ2-5 and V is TRBV12-3 or TRBV12-4; 8 nucleotides agree with TRBD2. Losses at the gene ends were 7 bases for V and 2 bases for J; bases not matched to a gene: 9. The CDR3 length is 15 residues. The DNA of the CDR3 is TGTGCCAGCACCGCACCGGGGGGGATACAAGAGACCCAGTACTTC. The encoded protein is CASTAPGGIQETQYF.

This clonotype was detected only a few times. The V gene is TRBV20-1, the J gene TRBJ2-7; D is possibly TRBD2 (5 bases). The V end lost 0 bases, the J end lost 7 bases, and 13 bases lay between the germline ends. The CDR3 covers 13 residues. Germline CDR1 reads DFQATT; CDR2 reads SNEGSKA (reference sequence). The CDR3 bases are TGCAGTGCTAGAGACGCGAGCGGTTGGGAGCAGTACTTC. This encodes CSARDASGWEQYF.

This clonotype occurred a few times. The chain joins TRBV12-3 or TRBV12-4 to TRBJ2-1; possibly TRBD1 or TRBD2 for D (5 bases each). The CDR3 has 11 residues. The ends were cut back, 7 bases at V and 8 bases at J, with 9 bases in the middle. The CDR3 DNA reads TGTGCCAGCACCCTGGGACATGAGCAGTTCTTC. Translation: CASTLGHEQFF.

Regarding this clonotype: A much larger clone lies one base from this, so it may be a read error. The chain carries TRBV28 and TRBJ2-6; tentatively, D is TRBD1 (5 bases). The CDR3 has 14 amino acids. CDR1 is MDHEN, CDR2 SYDVKM, per germline. This CDR3 reads CASSLHSGANGLTF. CDR3 nucleotides: TGTGCCAGCAGTTTACACTCTGGGGCCAACGGCCTGACTTTC.

The chain uses TRBV12-3 or TRBV12-4 and TRBJ2-7, with D hard to call. This CDR3 region has 11 residues. V was trimmed by 8 bases and J by 3 bases, leaving 8 bases between them. The CDR3 loop is CASSGVYEQYF. The CDR3 DNA reads TGTGCCAGCTCTGGTGTCTACGAGCAGTACTTC.

The table lists this clonotype with many counts. The gene calls are TRBV11-2 and TRBJ2-1; TRBD2 agrees at 11 bases. Germline trimming cut 2 bases from V and 0 bases from J; bases unmatched to any gene: 9. The germline V gene has CDR1 SGHAT and CDR2 FQNNGV. This CDR3 comprises 19 residues. The CDR3 is CASSLRVKTSGISYNEQFF. Here the CDR3 DNA reads TGTGCCAGCAGCTTAAGGGTCAAGACTAGCGGGATCTCCTACAATGAGCAGTTCTTC.